This TCR beta chain was recorded in a study of blood T cell repertoires in COVID-19. Study at large: COVID-19 samples from acute and convalescent phases originated in the United States, Italy and Spain. PBMCs, B-cell-depleted T cells, or T cells provided the cDNA or gDNA that made up the material.

This CDR3 is 12 amino acids long. The V and J ends lost 3 bases and 9 bases respectively, with 12 bases between them. Germline CDR1 and CDR2: GTSNPN and SVGIG (reference sequence). How the authors handled the data: The assay estimated nucleated cells by amplifying reference gene primers. The protocol was immunoSEQ multiplex PCR, while the TCRdb copy is restricted to in-frame clones and leaves out a portion. V, J and clone size are taken as reported in that table, and D and trimming were inferred from the DNA itself. Found here are around 280,000 clones, 70% to 90% of them singletons; the top ten hold 1.3%.

V is TRBV30 and J is TRBJ2-1; tentative D call: TRBD1 (5 bases). Sequencing was performed on peripheral blood. This receptor was identified in an older man with acute or convalescent COVID-19. CDR3 sequence reads: CAWRPRVGEQFF. CDR3 DNA sequence: TGTGCCTGGAGGCCCAGGGTTGGTGAGCAGTTCTTC. Filled out from reference TRBV30 and TRBJ2-1, the complete variable domain reads SQTIHQWPATLVQPVGSPLSLECTVEGTSNPNLYWYRQAAGRGLQLLFYSVGIGQISSEVPQNLSASRPQDRQFILSSKKLLLSDSGFYLCAWRPRVGEQFFGPGTRLTVL.